The next 19 T cell receptor beta chains were all read from a single sample in a study of blood T cell repertoires in COVID-19. Method: immunoSEQ multiplex PCR; TCRdb's copy keeps in-frame clones and lacks some. In the table there are approximately 390,000 clones, around 90% of which are singletons. Sequencing input: PBMCs or T cells enriched from blood (not recorded which). These receptors came from a woman between 35 and 50 years old with acute COVID-19.

In DNA form, the CDR3 reads TGTGCCAGCAGCCCACAGGCTTTCTCCTTTTATGGCTACACCTTC. Translating gives CASSPQAFSFYGYTF. This chain joins TRBV5-6 and TRBJ1-2; tentatively, D is TRBD1 (5 bases). Germline values: CDR1 SGHDT, CDR2 YYEEEE. Trimming left V 4 bases short and J 5 bases short, with 18 bases between. CDR3 length equals 15 residues.

CDR3 sequence reads: CASSGQGVAAGELFF. CDR3 nucleotide sequence: TGTGCCAGCAGTGGCCAGGGGGTAGCAGCCGGGGAGCTGTTTTTT. This chain connects TRBV2 to TRBJ2-2; 7 bases are shared with TRBD1. This CDR3 has 15 residues. Germline V gene data show CDR1 as SNHLY and CDR2 as FYNNEI. The V gene end was trimmed by 4 bases and the J gene end by 6 bases; junction bases not matched to a gene: 8.

The chain recombines TRBV2 with TRBJ2-3; D is possibly TRBD2 (5 bases). V was pared by 5 bases and J by 3 bases, with 15 bases between. Germline V gene lookup returns CDR1 SNHLY and CDR2 FYNNEI. The CDR3 length is 15 residues. The CDR3: CASSPPGYGTDTQYF. The CDR3 DNA follows: TGTGCCAGCAGTCCACCGGGATATGGAACAGATACGCAGTATTTT.

The chain is built from TRBV4-2 and TRBJ2-1, with TRBD2 matching over 12 bases. The V gene end was trimmed by 4 bases and the J gene end by 5 bases; junction bases not matched to a gene: 6. Germline V CDR1 and CDR2: LGHNA, YNFKEQ. The CDR3 covers 16 residues. The CDR3 DNA is TGTGCCAGCAGCCCGCGGACTAGCGGGGCTAACAATGAGCAGTTCTTC. This gives the protein CASSPRTSGANNEQFF.

V gene TRBV20-1 combines with J gene TRBJ2-7; a possible D gene is TRBD2 (7 bases). Looked up from germline, CDR1 is DFQATT and CDR2 is SNEGSKA (reference sequence). This CDR3 contains 15 residues. V was cut by 3 bases and J by 0 bases, with 15 bases left in between. The CDR3 loop reads CSASRGGVTSYEQYF. The CDR3 DNA is TGCAGTGCTAGTAGGGGGGGGGTTACCTCCTACGAGCAGTACTTC.

The chain is built from TRBV4-1 and TRBJ1-6; no clear D. The CDR3 sequence is 12 residues long. Germline V gene lookup returns CDR1 MGHRA and CDR2 YSYEKL. Trimming stripped 2 bases from V and 10 bases from J, with 6 bases between. This chain's CDR3 is CASSQSGSPLHF. The CDR3 DNA follows: TGCGCCAGCAGCCAAAGCGGATCACCCCTCCACTTT.

The chain couples TRBV19 to TRBJ1-6; TRBD1 matches 8 bases. The CDR3 is made up of 15 amino acids. In germline, CDR1 is LNHDA, CDR2 SQIVND (reference sequence). J gave up 6 bases and V 3 bases, and 4 bases lay outside the gene matches. CDR3 amino acids: CASSIATGVNSPLHF. In DNA, the CDR3 is TGTGCCAGTAGTATTGCGACAGGGGTTAATTCACCCCTCCACTTT.

The CDR3 spells CASSQDRYGTGKRNQPQHF. In DNA form, the CDR3 reads TGTGCCAGCAGCCAAGATCGATATGGAACAGGGAAGCGCAATCAGCCCCAGCATTTT. The chain combines TRBV3-1 (or the pseudogene TRBV3-2) with TRBJ1-5; D may be TRBD1 (6 bases). CDR1 LGHDT and CDR2 YNNKEL come from the germline V gene (reference sequence). The CDR3 has 19 amino acids. V lost 0 bases to trimming and J lost 2 bases, with 20 bases between them.

This chain joins TRBV5-4 and TRBJ2-2; D may be TRBD1 (6 bases). V shed 5 bases and J shed 1 base, with 18 bases lying between them. Looked up from germline, CDR1 is SGHNT and CDR2 is YYREEE (reference sequence). CDR3 length: 17 amino acids. Here the CDR3 reads CASSTRRRDKNTGELFF. CDR3 nucleotide sequence: TGTGCCAGCAGTACAAGACGACGGGACAAGAACACCGGGGAGCTGTTTTTT.

The rearrangement joins TRBV14 to TRBJ2-1; 7 positions agree with TRBD1. This CDR3 contains 19 residues. After removal of 3 bases from V and 0 bases from J, the junction contained 14 bases not matched to a gene. CDR1 SGHDN and CDR2 FVKESK come from the germline V gene. The CDR3 reads CASSHKGQILIPSYNEQFF. CDR3 bases: TGTGCCAGCAGCCATAAGGGACAGATCCTCATCCCCTCCTACAATGAGCAGTTCTTC.

The rearrangement links TRBV7-2 to TRBJ2-3, with D maybe TRBD1 (6 bases). Germline V gene data show CDR1 as SGHTA and CDR2 as FQGNSA. Deletions cut 4 bases from V and 2 bases from J, with 13 bases between. The CDR3 consists of 15 residues. The CDR3 DNA reads as TGTGCCAGCAGCTCTCGGACAGCGTACACAGATACGCAGTATTTT. Protein sequence: CASSSRTAYTDTQYF.

CDR3 residues: CASRLPEGLNTEAFF. The CDR3 nucleotides are TGTGCCAGCAGACTGCCGGAGGGTTTGAACACTGAAGCTTTCTTT. The chain employs TRBV13 and TRBJ1-1; D ambiguous. The CDR3 totals 15 residues. Trimming left V 6 bases short and J 0 bases short, with 14 bases between. Germline values: CDR1 PRHDT, CDR2 FYEKMQ (reference sequence).

This rearrangement joins TRBV18 to TRBJ1-2; D is ambiguous. With 3 bases removed from V and 4 bases from J, the gap between germline ends came to 15 bases. CDR3 length: 15 amino acids. CDR1 KGHSH and CDR2 LQKENI come from the germline V gene. The CDR3 protein is CASSPPDIAIYGYTF. The CDR3 bases are TGTGCCAGCTCACCGCCTGACATTGCCATCTATGGCTACACCTTC.

This clone showed up just once. The CDR3 DNA is TGTGCCAGCTTTTCCGGGGTAGGTGAAGCTTTCTTT. Protein: CASFSGVGEAFF. V is TRBV6-5 and J is TRBJ1-1; no clear D. V was shortened by 8 bases and J by 7 bases, with 14 bases between the two germline ends. The CDR3 loop spans 12 amino acids. CDR1 is MNHEY and CDR2 is SVGAGI in the germline V gene.

This clone was detected once. This rearrangement joins TRBV3-1 (or the pseudogene TRBV3-2) to TRBJ2-3; TRBD2 agrees at 9 bases. Germline values: CDR1 LGHDT, CDR2 YNNKEL (reference sequence). The CDR3 covers 15 residues. V lost 3 bases and J lost 8; bases outside the gene matches: 9. The DNA for the CDR3 is TGTGCCAGCAGCCATGGGGCGGGGGGGCAAATTACGCAGTATTTT. Encoded protein: CASSHGAGGQITQYF.

The chain links TRBV2 to TRBJ1-1, with 8 bases aligning to TRBD1. This CDR3 has 18 amino acids. Germline lookup yields CDR1 SNHLY and CDR2 FYNNEI. V lost 5 bases, J lost 7 bases, and 21 bases stayed unmatched. The CDR3: CASSISLGADRAIGEAFF. The CDR3 DNA follows: TGTGCCAGCAGTATATCGTTAGGGGCGGACAGGGCTATCGGTGAAGCTTTCTTT.

This clone occurred once. The CDR3 region has the DNA TGTGCCAGCAGCCCGAGGACTGAGAACTATGGCTACACCTTC. Amino acid sequence: CASSPRTENYGYTF. The rearrangement joins TRBV3-1 (or the pseudogene TRBV3-2) to TRBJ1-2; D is undetermined. The CDR3 is 14 amino acids. CDR1 and CDR2 (germline): LGHDT, YNNKEL (reference sequence). V lost 4 bases and J 2 bases, leaving 11 bases between the germline ends.

The V call is TRBV12-5, the J call TRBJ1-1, with TRBD1 matching 9 bases. Germline CDR1 and CDR2: LGHNT and FRNRAP. Trimming removed 0 bases from V and 5 bases from J; junction bases left unmatched: 4. The CDR3 runs 15 residues. The CDR3, as DNA: TGTGCTAGTGGTTTGGTACAGGGGGCCATGACTGAAGCTTTCTTT. Translation: CASGLVQGAMTEAFF.

This chain connects TRBV14 to TRBJ2-5; tentative D call: TRBD1 (5 bases). This CDR3 is built from 17 residues. Trimming removed 0 bases at V and 1 base at J, with 15 bases between. From germline, CDR1 is SGHDN and CDR2 FVKESK. The CDR3 DNA follows: TGTGCCAGCAGCCAAGATCGAGTTAGACAGACCCAAGAGACCCAGTACTTC. It encodes CASSQDRVRQTQETQYF. Complete variable domain (other parts from reference TRBV14 and TRBJ2-5): EAGVTQFPSHSVIEKGQTVTLRCDPISGHDNLYWYRRVMGKEIKFLLHFVKESKQDESGMPNNRFLAERTGGTYSTLKVQPAELEDSGVYFCASSQDRVRQTQETQYFGPGTRLLVL.